This entry lists 21 T cell receptor beta chains sequenced from one sample in a study of regulatory T cells in long-lasting Graves disease. Arm-PCR of CDR3 regions and iRepertoire HTBI primers were the basis on which TCR beta libraries were built. TCRdb ran MiXCR on the multiplex PCR reads and lists one entry per CDR3 protein. Of a few hundred thousand distinct CDR3 sequences listed, about 13% are singletons. Documented time point: newly diagnosed GD, antithyroid drugs for less than 3 months. Isolated PBMC RNA provided the starting material for the TCR library. This sample also appeared in a second study, on T cells in Graves' hyperthyroidism and ophthalmopathy.

The sequenced sample was peripheral blood mononuclear cells (PBMCs), obtained at new diagnosis, from a patient treated with antithyroid drugs. Every receptor here comes from a man aged 25 to 40 with Graves disease.

This clonotype was counted at least ten times. The chain links TRBV29-1 to TRBJ2-1; D is possibly TRBD2 (6 bases). There are 12 residues in the CDR3. V was pared by 3 bases and J by 6 bases, with 9 bases between. Germline lookup yields CDR1 SQVTM and CDR2 ANQGSEA. CDR3 in DNA: TGCAGCGTTGATCCCGGGGGCAATGAGCAGTTCTTC. Translation gives CSVDPGGNEQFF.

In its sample, this clonotype was seen a few times. The V call is TRBV20-1, the J call TRBJ2-2; 9 bases agree with TRBD1. The CDR3 is 15 amino acids. V was clipped by 6 bases and J by 3 bases; unmatched bases: 8. Germline CDR1 DFQATT, CDR2 SNEGSKA (reference sequence). The CDR3 sequence: CSAATGGLDTGELFF. DNA of the CDR3: TGCAGTGCCGCTACAGGGGGCTTGGACACCGGGGAGCTGTTTTTT.

At least ten counts were recorded for this clonotype. This chain joins TRBV7-9 and TRBJ2-3; 10 bases line up with TRBD2. The CDR3 covers 18 residues. Germline CDR1 and CDR2: SEHNR and FQNEAQ (reference sequence). Germline trimming cut 5 bases from V and 0 bases from J; bases unmatched to any gene: 11. The chain's CDR3 is CASSPGLAVRASTDTQYF. DNA of the CDR3: TGTGCCAGCAGCCCCGGACTAGCGGTCCGTGCTAGCACAGATACGCAGTATTTT.

This clonotype turned up a few times. The CDR3: CASSLVGGGVQETQYF. DNA of the CDR3: TGTGCCAGCAGCTTGGTAGGGGGGGGCGTCCAAGAGACCCAGTACTTC. The chain carries TRBV5-6 and TRBJ2-5; a possible D gene is TRBD2 (7 bases). Looked up from germline, CDR1 is SGHDT and CDR2 is YYEEEE. V lost 0 bases, J lost 1 base, and 13 bases lay in between. The CDR3 contains 16 residues.

This CDR3 reads CSVLAGGSFEQYF. CDR3 sequence (DNA): TGCAGCGTACTAGCGGGAGGGAGTTTCGAGCAGTACTTC. The chain employs TRBV29-1 and TRBJ2-7; 13 bases agree with TRBD2. The V gene's germline CDR1 is SQVTM and CDR2 ANQGSEA. Unmatched junction bases numbered 5, after V lost 6 bases and J lost 6 bases. This CDR3 has 13 residues.

The chain couples TRBV13 to TRBJ2-1; 11 bases are shared with TRBD2. Germline V lookup: CDR1 PRHDT, CDR2 FYEKMQ (reference sequence). Unmatched junction bases numbered 5, after V lost 5 bases and J lost 2 bases. The CDR3 extends over 16 amino acids. CDR3 residues: CASSPGLAAAYNEQFF. In DNA form, the CDR3 reads TGTGCCAGCAGCCCGGGACTAGCGGCCGCCTACAATGAGCAGTTCTTC.

At least ten counts were recorded for this clonotype. The gene calls are TRBV3-1 and TRBJ1-5; D possibly corresponds to TRBD1 (5 bases). CDR1 and CDR2 (germline): LGHDT, YNNKEL (reference sequence). This CDR3 contains 12 residues. With 6 bases removed from V and 6 bases from J, the gap between germline ends came to 9 bases. The CDR3 loop is CASSQGRQPQHF. In DNA, the CDR3 is TGTGCCAGCAGTCAGGGTCGTCAGCCCCAGCATTTT.

This clonotype was picked up many times. The chain has TRBV28 and TRBJ2-5; D not resolved. Germline V CDR1 and CDR2: MDHEN, SYDVKM. The ends were cut back, 2 bases at V and 13 bases at J, with 11 bases in the middle. The CDR3 has 11 residues. The CDR3 region has the DNA TGTGCCAGCAGTTTAAAGACCGCAACGTACTTC. Its translation is CASSLKTATYF.

The CDR3 nucleotides are TGTGCCAGCAGAAATAGGCTAGAGACCCAGTACTTC. Its protein is CASRNRLETQYF. The rearrangement uses TRBV19 and TRBJ2-5; D gene uncertain. Germline CDR1 is LNHDA and CDR2 is SQIVND (reference sequence). The V end lost 9 bases, the J end lost 4 bases, and 12 bases lay between the germline ends. CDR3 size: 12 residues. Filled out from reference TRBV19 and TRBJ2-5, the complete variable domain reads DGGITQSPKYLFRKEGQNVTLSCEQNLNHDAMYWYRQDPGQGLRLIYYSQIVNDFQKGDIAEGYSVSREKKESFPLTVTSAQKNPTAFYLCASRNRLETQYFGPGTRLLVL.

This clonotype was observed a few times. The rearrangement uses TRBV27 and TRBJ2-2, with a tentative D call TRBD2 (6 bases). V lost 3 bases and J 6 bases, leaving 14 bases between the germline ends. The germline gives CDR1 MNHEY, CDR2 SMNVEV (reference sequence). This CDR3 has 15 amino acids. Written as DNA, the CDR3 is TGTGCCAGCAGTTTCCTAGCGTCGTTATCCGGGGAGCTGTTTTTT. Amino acid sequence: CASSFLASLSGELFF.

This clonotype was seen more than once but under ten times. The chain uses TRBV27 and TRBJ2-1; TRBD2 aligns across 8 bases. The CDR3 loop spans 17 amino acids. V lost 6 bases to trimming and J lost 4 bases; unmatched junction nucleotides: 14. Germline CDR1 MNHEY, CDR2 SMNVEV (reference sequence). CDR3 sequence (DNA): TGTGCCAGCAGACTAATAGAGACTAGCGCGCGTTACAATGAGCAGTTCTTC. This sequence encodes CASRLIETSARYNEQFF.

Ten or more counts support this clonotype. The chain uses TRBV7-8 and TRBJ2-2; no clear D gene. Trimming stripped 5 bases from V and 8 bases from J, with 12 bases between. The CDR3 is made up of 13 amino acids. CDR1 is SGHVS and CDR2 is FQNEAQ in the germline V gene. As DNA, the CDR3 is TGTGCCAGCAGCCCTAGGCTAACTGGGGAGCTGTTTTTT. This sequence encodes CASSPRLTGELFF.

This clonotype was detected ten times or more. The chain joins TRBV11-2 to TRBJ2-5; TRBD1 or TRBD2 may be the D gene (5 bases each). The CDR3 length is 13 residues. Looked up from germline, CDR1 is SGHAT and CDR2 is FQNNGV. Deletions cut 2 bases from V and 4 bases from J, with 8 bases between. The CDR3 DNA follows: TGTGCCAGCAGCTTATATGGGGGAGAGACCCAGTACTTC. It translates to CASSLYGGETQYF.

A few counts support this clonotype. The CDR3 DNA sequence: TGTGCCAGCAGCTTAGTCACCCTTACCTACAATGAGCAGTTCTTC. Translating it yields CASSLVTLTYNEQFF. J is TRBJ2-1 and V is TRBV7-2; D is ambiguous. Germline V lookup: CDR1 SGHTA, CDR2 FQGNSA. The ends were cut back, 1 base at V and 2 bases at J, with 9 bases in the middle. The CDR3 has 15 residues.

In regard to this clonotype: A far larger clone is one nucleotide away, so this likely arose from a read error. The genes are TRBV13 and TRBJ2-3; the match to TRBD2 covers 9 bases. Per the germline V gene, CDR1 is PRHDT and CDR2 is FYEKMQ (reference sequence). This CDR3 spans 16 amino acids. The CDR3 sequence: CASSFATSGPIDTQYF. The DNA for the CDR3 is TGCGCCAGCAGCTTCGCGACTAGCGGACCCATAGATACGCAGTATTTT.

This clonotype was seen a handful of times. The chain links TRBV11-3 to TRBJ2-1, with a weak D call TRBD2 (6 bases). The CDR3 is 14 amino acids. V lost 6 bases and J lost 4, with 13 bases in between. Germline loops: CDR1 SGHNT, CDR2 YENEEA. CDR3 sequence: CASRRGTSYNEQFF. The CDR3 DNA follows: TGTGCCAGCAGAAGAGGGACTTCTTACAATGAGCAGTTCTTC.

This clonotype has at least ten counts. The V and J genes are TRBV7-9 and TRBJ2-7, with D unresolved. Germline V gene sequence: CDR1 SEHNR, CDR2 FQNEAQ (reference sequence). The CDR3 spans 12 residues. The V and J ends lost 8 bases and 1 base respectively, with 9 bases between them. The CDR3 nucleotides read TGTGCCAGCGGTCGTATGTCCTACGAGCAGTACTTC. Its protein is CASGRMSYEQYF.

The sample holds many counts of this clonotype. Mismatch with germline at one junction end may stem from a read error. The chain uses TRBV7-2 and TRBJ2-1; D not certain. CDR1 and CDR2 from the germline V gene are SGHTA and FQGNSA. The CDR3 contains 14 residues. In DNA, the CDR3 is TGTGCCGGCAGCTTCTCTCGCGCCTACAATGAGCAGTTCTTC. Protein sequence: CAGSFSRAYNEQFF.

The V call is TRBV24-1, the J call TRBJ2-6, with 11 bases aligning to TRBD2. The V gene end was trimmed by 2 bases and the J gene end by 0 bases; junction bases not matched to a gene: 8. The CDR3 extends over 20 amino acids. CDR1 and CDR2 from the germline V gene are KGHDR and SFDVKD. In nucleotides, the CDR3 is TGTGCCACCAGTGATTCCGCTCTAGCGGGAGGCTCCTCTGGGGCCAACGTCCTGACTTTC. Its translation is CATSDSALAGGSSGANVLTF.

This clonotype has more than one count but fewer than ten. J is TRBJ1-5 and V is TRBV12-3 or TRBV12-4; a possible D gene is TRBD1 (5 bases). With 0 bases removed from V and 0 bases from J, the gap between germline ends came to 12 bases. There are 17 residues in the CDR3. The CDR3 DNA sequence: TGTGCCAGCAGTTTAGCGCGGGCGGGGGTTAGCAATCAGCCCCAGCATTTT. Its protein product is CASSLARAGVSNQPQHF.

This clonotype showed up many times. The J gene is TRBJ1-4, the V gene TRBV5-6; D is unresolved. In germline, CDR1 is SGHDT, CDR2 YYEEEE. The CDR3 totals 12 residues. The V and J ends lost 4 bases and 8 bases respectively, with 9 bases between them. The CDR3 spells CASSINEEKLFF. The CDR3 region has the DNA TGTGCCAGCAGCATCAACGAGGAAAAACTGTTTTTT.